This T cell receptor beta chain is from a study of radiotherapy plus CTLA-4 blockade in lung cancer. Study-wide background: 15% to 20% of patients responded objectively, and approximately 33% achieved disease control.

Ipilimumab CTLA-4 blockade and focal radiation were given to patients with chemo-refractory metastatic non-small-cell lung cancer. Germline V gene lookup returns CDR1 SGHTA and CDR2 FQGNSA. CDR3 size: 15 residues. V trimming: 4 bases; J trimming: 2 bases; junction bases outside the gene matches: 5. Some clones are missing from TCRdb's copy, which holds only in-frame ones; the method was immunoSEQ multiplex PCR. The repertoire has nearly 110,000 clones, 70% to 90% of them found once; the top ten carry 2% to 3%. The chain combines TRBV7-2 with TRBJ1-2; 9 bases agree with TRBD1. The sequenced sample was peripheral blood, obtained from a patient treated with radiotherapy plus ipilimumab. The source is a human donor with non-small cell lung cancer that progressed on radiotherapy plus ipilimumab. Some clones in this sample may be carry-over from other donors' samples. The chain's CDR3 is CASSSLGTGNYGYTF. The CDR3 nucleotides read TGTGCCAGCAGCTCCCTAGGGACAGGGAACTATGGCTACACCTTC.